The entry below describes one T cell receptor (beta chain). Its antigen is unidentified. These data belong to a study of T cells after posttransplantation cyclophosphamide. Study-wide results and caveats: TRB clonality was highly associated with recipient CMV seropositivity and reactivation. Donor-recipient repertoire similarity was low at 1-2 months, rising over year one. Skin or GI-infiltrating T cells shared few TRB sequences with blood.

V lost 1 base, J lost 7 bases, and 15 bases lay in between. Germline V gene sequence: CDR1 SGHRS, CDR2 YFSETQ. This CDR3 spans 15 amino acids. Cyclophosphamide on days +3 and +4 followed busulfan-fludarabine conditioning and a marrow graft. Measured with immunoSEQ multiplex PCR; TCRdb has only the in-frame clones, and not every one. The top ten clones hold roughly two fifths of a sample with some 4,200 clones, 60% to 80% of them seen once. This chain connects TRBV5-1 to TRBJ2-4; the D gene is possibly TRBD1 (5 bases). The sample consisted of PBMCs, taken less than 30 days after a stem cell transplant with posttransplant cyclophosphamide. The clonotype was recovered from a male patient aged 50 to 59 who received an allogeneic stem cell transplant from an unrelated donor, was CMV-positive, and had acute GVHD only. The T cells may partly be graft donor cells. CDR3 bases: TGCGCCAGCAGCTTGCAGGGCTCGGAAGGGAACATTCAGTACTTC. Translating gives CASSLQGSEGNIQYF.